Presented here are 32 T cell receptor beta chains from one specimen sequenced in a study of naive and memory T cell subsets. Both TRBC1 and TRBC2 were covered by a beta constant-region primer of two equimolar oligonucleotides. Four rounds of PCR amplified the ligated cDNA using nested alpha and beta constant-region primers plus SP2. TCRdb itself ran the UMI-ligation and nested PCR reads through MiXCR, one entry per CDR3 protein. The table has around 18,000 distinct CDR3 sequences, roughly 8.7% seen once. The sequenced material came from central memory CD8+ T cells from blood. All receptors come from a human donor in good health.

This clonotype came up many times. V and J are TRBV20-1 and TRBJ2-3; a possible D gene is TRBD1 (6 bases). Germline V gene data show CDR1 as DFQATT and CDR2 as SNEGSKA (reference sequence). The CDR3 spans 13 residues. Trimming removed 6 bases from V and 4 bases from J, with 14 bases in between. CDR3: CSAPYREPDTQYF. The DNA for the CDR3 is TGCAGTGCCCCATACAGGGAACCAGATACGCAGTATTTT.

This clonotype is termed medium-sized. The V and J genes are TRBV6-4 and TRBJ2-2; D ambiguous. Looked up from germline, CDR1 is MRHNA and CDR2 is SNTAGT. V dropped 3 bases and J dropped 3 bases, with 8 bases sitting between them. The CDR3 contains 14 residues. The CDR3: CASSEHSDTGELFF. The CDR3 DNA reads TGTGCCAGCAGTGAGCACAGTGACACCGGGGAGCTGTTTTTT.

This clonotype was detected a few times. The gene calls are TRBV30 and TRBJ2-6; D is uncertain. CDR1 and CDR2 from the germline V gene are GTSNPN and SVGIG (reference sequence). This CDR3 has 14 residues. Trimming shortened V by 1 base and J by 0 bases, and 4 bases separated the two germline ends. The CDR3 nucleotides read TGTGCCTGGAGTGACCTCTCTGGGGCCAACGTCCTGACTTTC. Protein: CAWSDLSGANVLTF.

This clonotype was seen only a few times. The chain employs TRBV12-3 or TRBV12-4 and TRBJ2-7, with TRBD1 as a possible D gene (5 bases). Trimming stripped 4 bases from V and 7 bases from J, with 14 bases between. This CDR3 comprises 13 residues. DNA for the CDR3: TGTGCCAGCAGTTCCGGGCACTGGACAGAGCAGTACTTC. Its protein product is CASSSGHWTEQYF.

This clonotype showed up many times. The chain recombines TRBV13 with TRBJ1-2; 7 bases match TRBD1. From germline, CDR1 is PRHDT and CDR2 FYEKMQ (reference sequence). This CDR3 spans 14 amino acids. The V segment lost 7 bases and the J segment 4 bases; nucleotides outside the gene matches: 9. DNA for the CDR3: TGTGCCAGCACCCCCCCGGGACAGCGCTATGGCTACACCTTC. Protein: CASTPPGQRYGYTF.

This clonotype was recorded a few times. V is TRBV6-1 and J is TRBJ2-2; D unclear. The ends were cut back, 6 bases at V and 1 base at J, with 9 bases in the middle. Germline-derived CDR1 and CDR2 are MNHNS and SASEGT. This CDR3 comprises 14 residues. CDR3 residues: CASSSRVNTGELFF. The CDR3 DNA reads as TGTGCCAGCAGCTCCCGGGTGAACACCGGGGAGCTGTTTTTT.

At least ten counts were recorded for this clonotype. The chain has TRBV20-1 and TRBJ2-1, with D tentatively TRBD2 (5 bases). This CDR3 is built from 14 residues. With 1 base removed from V and 5 bases from J, the gap between germline ends came to 12 bases. Germline V gives CDR1 DFQATT, CDR2 SNEGSKA (reference sequence). CDR3 sequence reads: CSARAPAEHNEQFF. The CDR3, as DNA: TGCAGTGCTAGAGCCCCAGCGGAGCACAATGAGCAGTTCTTC.

The V call is TRBV6-1, the J call TRBJ2-3, with D tentatively TRBD2 (5 bases). CDR3 size: 15 residues. V dropped 7 bases and J dropped 3 bases, with 17 bases sitting between them. Germline lookup yields CDR1 MNHNS and CDR2 SASEGT. The CDR3: CASTEAGPRTDTQYF. The CDR3 coding sequence is TGTGCCAGCACCGAGGCGGGCCCACGGACAGATACGCAGTATTTT.

This clonotype was observed a few times. V and J are TRBV7-9 and TRBJ2-7, with D perhaps being TRBD1 or TRBD2 (5 bases each). Germline loops: CDR1 SEHNR, CDR2 FQNEAQ (reference sequence). The CDR3 covers 14 residues. V dropped 3 bases and J dropped 3 bases, with 12 bases sitting between them. DNA for the CDR3: TGTGCCAGCAGCTTTGAGGGGTACGTCTACGAGCAGTACTTC. Translation gives CASSFEGYVYEQYF.

This clonotype was counted between two and nine times. The rearrangement joins TRBV7-9 to TRBJ1-1; D unresolved. Germline V lookup: CDR1 SEHNR, CDR2 FQNEAQ (reference sequence). This CDR3 comprises 13 residues. Trimming stripped 2 bases from V and 4 bases from J, with 8 bases between. The CDR3 nucleotides are TGTGCCAGCAGCTTAAGCAGCGCCACTGAAGCTTTCTTT. It encodes CASSLSSATEAFF.

This clonotype has at least ten counts. This chain links TRBV20-1 with TRBJ1-5; TRBD1 might be the D (5 bases). Germline CDR1 DFQATT, CDR2 SNEGSKA (reference sequence). CDR3 length equals 14 residues. V was pared by 0 bases and J by 5 bases, with 11 bases between. Here the CDR3 DNA reads TGCAGTGCTAGAGATCCGGGGGAACATCAGCCCCAGCATTTT. Translating gives CSARDPGEHQPQHF.

Here the CDR3 reads CASSPDRKFYEQYF. CDR3 DNA: TGTGCCAGCAGCCCGGACAGGAAGTTCTACGAGCAGTACTTC. The chain recombines TRBV5-6 with TRBJ2-7; 7 nucleotides match TRBD1. The germline CDR1 and CDR2 sequences are SGHDT and YYEEEE. With V trimmed by 4 bases and J by 3 bases, 7 bases remained unmatched. The CDR3 runs 14 residues.

This clonotype was detected ten times or more. This chain links TRBV4-2 with TRBJ1-1, with D tentatively TRBD1 (5 bases). V lost 0 bases, J lost 2 bases, and 10 bases lay in between. CDR1 and CDR2 from the germline V gene are LGHNA and YNFKEQ. The CDR3 length is 15 residues. CDR3 region: CASSQEFGGNTEAFF. Here the CDR3 DNA reads TGTGCCAGCAGCCAAGAGTTCGGGGGAAACACTGAAGCTTTCTTT.

The gene calls are TRBV12-3 or TRBV12-4 and TRBJ2-5; D remains ambiguous. This CDR3 spans 12 amino acids. The ends were cut back, 5 bases at V and 5 bases at J, with 9 bases in the middle. The CDR3 loop is CASSPIRETQYF. The CDR3, as DNA: TGTGCCAGCAGTCCGATACGCGAGACCCAGTACTTC.

This clonotype was found many times. The rearrangement links TRBV15 to TRBJ1-5; D is perhaps TRBD1 (5 bases). CDR1 LNHNV and CDR2 YYDKDF come from the germline V gene (reference sequence). The length of the CDR3 is 15 residues. V lost 0 bases to trimming and J lost 4 bases, with 10 bases between them. The CDR3 region has the DNA TGTGCCACCAGCAGAGATAGGGACCCGAATCAGCCCCAGCATTTT. As protein: CATSRDRDPNQPQHF.

The sample holds a few counts of this clonotype. This sequence joins TRBV9 and TRBJ2-7; D not certain. Germline V CDR1 and CDR2: SGDLS, YYNGEE. This CDR3 has 16 residues. The V gene lost 0 bases and the J gene lost 7 bases, with 20 bases spanning the gap. CDR3 residues: CASSVDPEGTLREQYF. CDR3 sequence (DNA): TGTGCCAGCAGCGTAGACCCGGAAGGCACCTTAAGGGAGCAGTACTTC.

V usage is TRBV6-2 or TRBV6-3 and J usage is TRBJ2-1; D unclear. V shed 4 bases and J shed 10 bases, with 17 bases lying between them. CDR3 length: 14 residues. Germline loops: CDR1 MNHEY, CDR2 SVGEGT. The CDR3 DNA follows: TGTGCCAGCAGTTTCGAAGGTGGTGCGAGCGAGCAGTTCTTC. The encoded protein is CASSFEGGASEQFF.

This chain connects TRBV5-1 to TRBJ2-7; the D gene is possibly TRBD2 (6 bases). Germline lookup yields CDR1 SGHRS and CDR2 YFSETQ. V lost 8 bases and J 1 base, leaving 13 bases between the germline ends. CDR3 size: 13 residues. Here the CDR3 DNA reads TGCGCCAGTCGGGGGATAGGATCCTACGAGCAGTACTTC. As protein: CASRGIGSYEQYF. Looking up the rest from reference TRBV5-1 and TRBJ2-7 gives the full variable domain: KAGVTQTPRYLIKTRGQQVTLSCSPISGHRSVSWYQQTPGQGLQFLFEYFSETQRNKGNFPGRFSGRQFSNSRSEMNVSTLELGDSALYLCASRGIGSYEQYFGPGTRLTVT.

This clonotype came up a few times. J is TRBJ2-7 and V is TRBV5-4; TRBD1 aligns across 8 bases. This CDR3 comprises 13 residues. The V and J ends lost 2 bases and 4 bases, in that order; junction bases with no gene match: 2. In germline, CDR1 is SGHNT, CDR2 YYREEE (reference sequence). CDR3 nucleotides: TGTGCCAGCAGCTTCGACAGGGGATACGAGCAGTACTTC. Its protein product is CASSFDRGYEQYF.

This clonotype was found many times. The CDR3 region is CASSLGTGHGEETQYF. DNA of the CDR3: TGTGCCAGCAGCTTAGGGACAGGGCACGGAGAGGAGACCCAGTACTTC. This chain uses TRBV7-2 with TRBJ2-5, with 8 bases aligning to TRBD1. This CDR3 spans 16 amino acids. The junction had 9 bases not matched to a gene; V was cut back by 1 base and J by 5 bases. Germline V gene lookup returns CDR1 SGHTA and CDR2 FQGNSA.

The table lists this clonotype with a few counts. The chain recombines TRBV7-9 with TRBJ2-7; perhaps TRBD2 as D (6 bases). Trimming left V 4 bases short and J 2 bases short, with 15 bases between. CDR3 size: 15 residues. Germline CDR1 SEHNR, CDR2 FQNEAQ (reference sequence). CDR3 nucleotide sequence: TGTGCCAGCAGCTCGACTAGAGACATCACCTACGAGCAGTACTTC. Its protein is CASSSTRDITYEQYF. The whole variable domain, remainder taken from reference TRBV7-9 and TRBJ2-7, is DTGVSQNPRHKITKRGQNVTFRCDPISEHNRLYWYRQTLGQGPEFLTYFQNEAQLEKSRLLSDRFSAERPKGSFSTLEIQRTEQGDSAMYLCASSSTRDITYEQYFGPGTRLTVT.

J is TRBJ1-1 and V is TRBV28, with TRBD1 as a possible D gene (5 bases). The CDR3 extends over 16 amino acids. Deletions cut 3 bases from V and 1 base from J, with 15 bases between. Germline lookup yields CDR1 MDHEN and CDR2 SYDVKM. As DNA, the CDR3 is TGTGCCAGCAGTTTCATTTCAGCGGGGGAGAACACTGAAGCTTTCTTT. As protein: CASSFISAGENTEAFF.

This clonotype was picked up many times. CDR3 DNA sequence: TGCAGTGCTAGGGAGGGGTTTTGGAACACTGAAGCTTTCTTT. Its protein is CSAREGFWNTEAFF. The V call is TRBV20-1, the J call TRBJ1-1, with D possibly matching TRBD1 (5 bases). Germline CDR1 and CDR2: DFQATT and SNEGSKA (reference sequence). The CDR3 contains 14 residues. Trimming left V 3 bases short and J 1 base short, with 12 bases between.

The chain uses TRBV5-1 and TRBJ2-1, with 9 bases that match TRBD1. This CDR3 is 13 amino acids long. Trimming took 7 bases from V and 3 from J; bases not matched to a gene: 2. In germline, CDR1 is SGHRS, CDR2 YFSETQ. CDR3 loop: CASVGQGYNEQFF. CDR3 nucleotide sequence: TGCGCCAGCGTGGGACAGGGCTACAATGAGCAGTTCTTC.

The V and J genes are TRBV28 and TRBJ2-7; tentative D call: TRBD1 (5 bases). CDR1 is MDHEN, CDR2 SYDVKM, per germline. This CDR3 comprises 14 residues. Trimming removed 8 bases at V and 3 bases at J, with 17 bases between. CDR3: CASRPEQEHYEQYF. The CDR3 DNA reads TGTGCCAGCCGGCCCGAACAGGAACACTACGAGCAGTACTTC.

The chain carries TRBV7-2 and TRBJ2-3, with 15 bases fitting TRBD2. V dropped 6 bases and J dropped 0; count of bases not matched to a gene: 13. There are 20 residues in the CDR3. Germline V gene data show CDR1 as SGHTA and CDR2 as FQGNSA. As DNA, the CDR3 is TGTGCCAGCAGATACTTTCCCCCGGGACTAGCGGGGGGCAGCACAGATACGCAGTATTTT. It encodes CASRYFPPGLAGGSTDTQYF.

This clonotype qualifies as medium-sized. The gene calls are TRBV4-2 and TRBJ2-1; unclear D gene. V dropped 0 bases and J dropped 2 bases, with 14 bases sitting between them. CDR1 and CDR2 from the germline V gene are LGHNA and YNFKEQ. There are 17 residues in the CDR3. For the CDR3, the DNA is TGTGCCAGCAGCCAAGATGGGGAAGCGACCCCCTACAATGAGCAGTTCTTC. Its translation: CASSQDGEATPYNEQFF.

Only a few counts were recorded for this clonotype. V usage is TRBV20-1 and J usage is TRBJ2-3; TRBD2 is a possible D gene (5 bases). CDR1 and CDR2 (germline): DFQATT, SNEGSKA (reference sequence). With 0 bases removed from V and 0 bases from J, the gap between germline ends came to 16 bases. This CDR3 has 17 residues. In nucleotides, the CDR3 is TGCAGTGCTAGAGATCCCAGCGGAGCAACTAGCACAGATACGCAGTATTTT. It codes for CSARDPSGATSTDTQYF.

This clonotype came up many times. The rearrangement links TRBV20-1 to TRBJ2-2; possibly TRBD1 or TRBD2 for D (6 bases each). Trimming took off 3 bases at V and 6 bases at J, with 11 bases between the two ends. CDR3 length: 13 amino acids. Germline V gene lookup returns CDR1 DFQATT and CDR2 SNEGSKA (reference sequence). The CDR3 sequence: CSAREGEAGELFF. The CDR3, as DNA: TGCAGTGCTAGGGAGGGGGAGGCCGGGGAGCTGTTTTTT.

In this sample, this clonotype turned up a few times. The J gene is TRBJ2-3, the V gene TRBV9, with a weak D call TRBD2 (6 bases). Trimming pared 4 bases from V and 3 bases from J, leaving 12 bases between. Germline lookup yields CDR1 SGDLS and CDR2 YYNGEE. This CDR3 has 14 residues. The CDR3 spells CASSKVAATDTQYF. CDR3 DNA: TGTGCCAGCAGCAAGGTAGCGGCTACAGATACGCAGTATTTT.

The sample holds many counts of this clonotype. The chain uses TRBV18 and TRBJ2-1, with D tentatively TRBD2 (6 bases). Trimming pared 5 bases from V and 4 bases from J, leaving 21 bases between. This CDR3 has 17 amino acids. Germline V gene sequence: CDR1 KGHSH, CDR2 LQKENI. The CDR3, as DNA: TGTGCCAGCTCATTGGGCGATTTCGAAAGCGGGTACAATGAGCAGTTCTTC. Its protein is CASSLGDFESGYNEQFF.

V usage is TRBV7-6 and J usage is TRBJ2-7; D is unclear. Trimming left V 3 bases short and J 4 bases short, with 10 bases between. Per the germline V gene, CDR1 is SGHVS and CDR2 is FNYEAQ. This CDR3 is built from 13 residues. The CDR3 loop reads CASSFGQKYEQYF. CDR3 nucleotide sequence: TGTGCCAGCAGCTTCGGCCAGAAATACGAGCAGTACTTC.